Given below is one TCR beta chain in context. Its antigen is undetermined. Relative to the germline gene, one junction end is altered; a read error may explain this. PCR primers comprised 60 Vbeta and 13 Jbeta primers. Produced via immunoSEQ multiplex PCR; TCRdb's table is partial and in-frame only. Altogether about 180,000 clones are present, about three quarters being singletons, with the ten largest covering roughly 3%. The data were obtained in a study of cytomegalovirus exposure and HLA in healthy donors. Study-level findings and limits: Both high specificity and high sensitivity reportedly marked the classifier's diagnosis of cytomegalovirus status. An ancestry cluster, one associated with Asian ancestry, reportedly showed fewer N-insertions than the roughly 700-donor mean in a later analysis.

Germline CDR1 SGHNT, CDR2 YYREEE (reference sequence). This CDR3 is 15 amino acids long. The chain combines TRBV5-4 with TRBJ2-2; TRBD2 matches at 8 bases. Sequencing was performed on PBMCs. The sequence came from a woman aged 45-60 years in good health and CMV-seropositive. CDR3 nucleotide sequence: TGTGCCAGCAGCTTGGGAGCGGGAGACACCCGGGAGCTGTTTTTT. This sequence encodes CASSLGAGDTRELFF.